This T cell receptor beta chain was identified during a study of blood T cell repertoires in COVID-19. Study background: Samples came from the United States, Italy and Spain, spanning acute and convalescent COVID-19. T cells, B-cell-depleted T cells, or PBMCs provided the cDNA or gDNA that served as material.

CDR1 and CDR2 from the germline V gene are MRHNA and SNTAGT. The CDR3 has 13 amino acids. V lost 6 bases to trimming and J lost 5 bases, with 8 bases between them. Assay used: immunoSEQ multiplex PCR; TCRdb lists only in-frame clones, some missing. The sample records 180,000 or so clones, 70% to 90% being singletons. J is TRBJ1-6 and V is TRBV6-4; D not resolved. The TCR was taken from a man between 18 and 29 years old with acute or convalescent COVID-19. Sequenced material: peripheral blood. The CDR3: CASSRENNSPLHF. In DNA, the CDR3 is TGTGCCAGCAGCCGGGAAAATAATTCACCCCTCCACTTT.